These 8 T cell receptor beta chains share one sample of origin, sequenced in a study of shared clonotypes between healthy human individuals. This table comes from immunoSEQ multiplex PCR, and its TCRdb copy is limited to in-frame clones, with some not included. The sample carries more than 2 million clones, just under 95% recorded once. The naive CD8 fraction comprised CD45RO-negative cells positively selected for CCR7 and excluded terminally differentiated effector memory CD45RA+ cells. Sequenced input: naive CD8+ T cells sorted from blood. The receptors derive from a man younger than 35 in good health.

The gene calls are TRBV27 and TRBJ1-4; D may be TRBD1 (6 bases). V was cut by 0 bases and J by 6 bases, with 14 bases left in between. The CDR3 has 16 residues. CDR1 and CDR2 from the germline V gene are MNHEY and SMNVEV (reference sequence). The CDR3 protein is CASSLSQGTEDEKLFF. The CDR3 DNA sequence: TGTGCCAGCAGTTTATCGCAGGGGACGGAGGATGAAAAACTGTTTTTT.

This rearrangement joins TRBV4-3 to TRBJ2-1; D is perhaps TRBD2 (7 bases). This CDR3 is 16 amino acids long. The V gene lost 0 bases and the J gene lost 8 bases, with 17 bases spanning the gap. The germline V gene encodes CDR1 LGHNA and CDR2 YSLEER. CDR3: CASSQDWAGEGHEQFF. In nucleotides, the CDR3 is TGCGCCAGCAGCCAAGATTGGGCAGGGGAGGGCCATGAGCAGTTCTTC.

The rearrangement links TRBV27 to TRBJ2-7; no clear D gene. The CDR3 consists of 14 residues. Germline CDR1 reads MNHEY; CDR2 reads SMNVEV (reference sequence). Trimming removed 8 bases from V and 1 base from J, with 15 bases in between. CDR3 region: CASGPSPSSYEQYF. CDR3 coding DNA: TGTGCCAGCGGCCCCAGCCCCTCTTCCTACGAGCAGTACTTC.

The chain uses TRBV7-3 and TRBJ2-1; no reliable D call. The CDR3 covers 14 residues. V gave up 6 bases and J gave up 4 bases, with 13 bases separating them. In germline, CDR1 is SGHTA, CDR2 FQGTGA. CDR3 DNA sequence: TGTGCCAGCAGTTTGGACGGAGCTTACAATGAGCAGTTCTTC. This gives the protein CASSLDGAYNEQFF.

The chain recombines TRBV9 with TRBJ2-2, with TRBD1 matching 7 bases. CDR3 length equals 16 residues. The ends lost 0 bases at V and 7 bases at J; junction bases unmatched: 9. The V gene's germline CDR1 is SGDLS and CDR2 YYNGEE. CDR3 sequence (DNA): TGTGCCAGCAGCGTAGATGGCACAGGGGTGGTCGGGGAGCTGTTTTTT. Its protein product is CASSVDGTGVVGELFF.

This clone was recorded only once. The chain recombines TRBV19 with TRBJ1-5; 7 nucleotides agree with TRBD1. Unmatched junction bases numbered 20, after V lost 5 bases and J lost 4 bases. Per the germline V gene, CDR1 is LNHDA and CDR2 is SQIVND (reference sequence). The CDR3 extends over 19 amino acids. CDR3: CASSPRGRDRWGGNQPQHF. CDR3 DNA: TGTGCCAGTAGTCCTAGGGGCCGGGACAGATGGGGAGGGAATCAGCCCCAGCATTTT.

The V call is TRBV19, the J call TRBJ1-5; D unclear. CDR1 is LNHDA, CDR2 SQIVND, per germline (reference sequence). Trimming removed 1 base from V and 0 bases from J, with 7 bases in between. CDR3 length equals 15 residues. The CDR3 sequence: CASSIGEDSNQPQHF. The CDR3 region has the DNA TGTGCCAGTAGTATAGGCGAGGATAGCAATCAGCCCCAGCATTTT.

The chain has TRBV6-5 and TRBJ2-4; 7 nucleotides line up with TRBD1. After removal of 5 bases from V and 8 bases from J, the junction contained 12 bases not matched to a gene. From germline, CDR1 is MNHEY and CDR2 SVGAGI. The CDR3 is made up of 15 amino acids. For the CDR3, the DNA is TGTGCCAGCAGTCCATACAGGGGAGTTGGGGACATTCAGTACTTC. Protein sequence: CASSPYRGVGDIQYF.